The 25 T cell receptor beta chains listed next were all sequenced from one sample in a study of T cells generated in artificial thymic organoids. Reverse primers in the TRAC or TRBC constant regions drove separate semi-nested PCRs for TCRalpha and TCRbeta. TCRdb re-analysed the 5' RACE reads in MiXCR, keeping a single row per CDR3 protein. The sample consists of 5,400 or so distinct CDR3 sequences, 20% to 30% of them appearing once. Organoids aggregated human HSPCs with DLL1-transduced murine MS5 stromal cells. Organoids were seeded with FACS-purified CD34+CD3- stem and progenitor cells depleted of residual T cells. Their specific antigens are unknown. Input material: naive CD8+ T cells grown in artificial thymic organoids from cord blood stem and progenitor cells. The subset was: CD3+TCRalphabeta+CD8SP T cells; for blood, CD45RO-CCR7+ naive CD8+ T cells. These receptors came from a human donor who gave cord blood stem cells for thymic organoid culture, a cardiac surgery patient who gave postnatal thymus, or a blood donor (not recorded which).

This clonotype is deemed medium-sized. This CDR3 reads CASGRGGKYF. The CDR3 DNA follows: TGTGCCAGCGGCCGCGGGGGGAAGTATTTT. This chain joins TRBV6-6 and TRBJ2-3, with 8 nucleotides matching TRBD2. After removal of 8 bases from V and 13 bases from J, the junction contained 5 bases not matched to a gene. The germline V gene encodes CDR1 MNHNY and CDR2 SVGAGI (reference sequence). The CDR3 has 10 residues.

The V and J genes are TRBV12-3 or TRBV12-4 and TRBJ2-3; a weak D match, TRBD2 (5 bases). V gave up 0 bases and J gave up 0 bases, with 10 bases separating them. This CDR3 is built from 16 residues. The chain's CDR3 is CASSLARGVSTDTQYF. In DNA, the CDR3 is TGTGCCAGCAGTTTAGCCCGGGGAGTCAGCACAGATACGCAGTATTTT.

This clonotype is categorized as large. The CDR3 DNA sequence: TGTGCCAGCAGCCCAAGCAGGGGCGAGGACTATGGCTACACCTTC. Translation gives CASSPSRGEDYGYTF. The rearrangement uses TRBV7-4 and TRBJ1-2; possible D gene TRBD1, 6 bases. CDR3 length: 15 amino acids. V lost 5 bases to trimming and J lost 3 bases, with 16 bases between them. Germline lookup yields CDR1 SGHVT and CDR2 SQSDAQ.

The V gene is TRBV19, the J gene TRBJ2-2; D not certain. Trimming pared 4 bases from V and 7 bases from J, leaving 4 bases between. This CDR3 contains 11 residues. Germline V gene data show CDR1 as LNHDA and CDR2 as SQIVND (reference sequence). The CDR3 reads CASSRGGELFF. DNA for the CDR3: TGTGCCAGTAGTAGGGGCGGGGAGCTGTTTTTT.

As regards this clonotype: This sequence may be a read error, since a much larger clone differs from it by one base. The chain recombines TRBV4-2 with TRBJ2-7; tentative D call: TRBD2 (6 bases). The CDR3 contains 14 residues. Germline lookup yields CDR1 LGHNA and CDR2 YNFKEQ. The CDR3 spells CANSQGGRENEQYF. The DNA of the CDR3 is TGTGCCAACAGCCAAGGCGGACGGGAGAACGAGCAGTACTTC.

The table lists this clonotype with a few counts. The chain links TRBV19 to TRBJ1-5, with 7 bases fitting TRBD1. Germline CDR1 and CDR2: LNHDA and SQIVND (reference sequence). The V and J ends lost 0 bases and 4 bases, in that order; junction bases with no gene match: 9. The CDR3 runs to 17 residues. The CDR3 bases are TGTGCCAGTAGTATAGATCGATTGGGGACAGCAAATCAGCCCCAGCATTTT. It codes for CASSIDRLGTANQPQHF.

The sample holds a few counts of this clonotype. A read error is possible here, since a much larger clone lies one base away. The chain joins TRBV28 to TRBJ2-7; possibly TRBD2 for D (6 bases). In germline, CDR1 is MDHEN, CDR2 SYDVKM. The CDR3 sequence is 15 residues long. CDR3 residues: CTSNPWGENSYEQYF. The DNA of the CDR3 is TGTACCAGCAACCCGTGGGGGGAAAACTCCTACGAGCAGTACTTC.

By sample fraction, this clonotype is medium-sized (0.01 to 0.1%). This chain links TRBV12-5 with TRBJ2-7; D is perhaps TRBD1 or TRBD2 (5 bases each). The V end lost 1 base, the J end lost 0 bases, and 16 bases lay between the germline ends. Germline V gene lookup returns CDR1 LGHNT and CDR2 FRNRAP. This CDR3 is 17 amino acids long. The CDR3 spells CASGLGTCWDVSYEQYF. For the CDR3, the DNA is TGTGCTAGTGGTTTGGGAACGTGTTGGGACGTCTCCTACGAGCAGTACTTC.

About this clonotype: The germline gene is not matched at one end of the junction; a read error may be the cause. The CDR3 DNA reads TGTGCCAGCAGCTTAGGGGTCGGGGGCCGTGACCAAGAGACCCAGTACTTC. Translating it yields CASSLGVGGRDQETQYF. The chain employs TRBV5-1 and TRBJ2-5; D is tentatively TRBD1 or TRBD2 (6 bases each). Germline values: CDR1 SGHRS, CDR2 YFSETQ. CDR3 length equals 17 residues.

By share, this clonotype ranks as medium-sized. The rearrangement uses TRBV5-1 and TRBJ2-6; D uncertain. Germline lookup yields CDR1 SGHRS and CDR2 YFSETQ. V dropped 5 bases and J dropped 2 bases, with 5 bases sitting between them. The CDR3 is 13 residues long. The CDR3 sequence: CASRFPGANVLTF. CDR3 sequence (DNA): TGCGCCAGCAGGTTTCCTGGGGCCAACGTCCTGACTTTC. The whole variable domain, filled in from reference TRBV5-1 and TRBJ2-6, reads KAGVTQTPRYLIKTRGQQVTLSCSPISGHRSVSWYQQTPGQGLQFLFEYFSETQRNKGNFPGRFSGRQFSNSRSEMNVSTLELGDSALYLCASRFPGANVLTFGAGSRLTVL.

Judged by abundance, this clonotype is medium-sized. CDR3 sequence reads: CASSQAGRLYNEKLFF. As DNA, the CDR3 is TGCGCCAGCAGCCAAGCCGGCAGACTATATAATGAAAAACTGTTTTTT. This sequence joins TRBV4-3 and TRBJ1-4, with no clear D. This CDR3 comprises 16 residues. V was cut by 1 base and J by 4 bases, with 13 bases left in between. The germline gives CDR1 LGHNA, CDR2 YSLEER.

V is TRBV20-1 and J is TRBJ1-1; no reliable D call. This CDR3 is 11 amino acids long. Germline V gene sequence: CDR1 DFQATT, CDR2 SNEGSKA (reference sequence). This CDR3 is CRVHGNTEAFF. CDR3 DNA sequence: TGCAGAGTACATGGGAACACTGAAGCTTTCTTT.

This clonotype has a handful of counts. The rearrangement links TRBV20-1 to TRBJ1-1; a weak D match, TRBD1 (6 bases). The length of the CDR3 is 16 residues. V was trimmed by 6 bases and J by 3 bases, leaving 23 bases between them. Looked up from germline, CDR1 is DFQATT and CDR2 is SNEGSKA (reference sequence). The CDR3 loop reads CSAPCPRGQEDTEAFF. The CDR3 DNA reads TGCAGTGCCCCCTGTCCTCGGGGGCAAGAGGACACTGAAGCTTTCTTT.

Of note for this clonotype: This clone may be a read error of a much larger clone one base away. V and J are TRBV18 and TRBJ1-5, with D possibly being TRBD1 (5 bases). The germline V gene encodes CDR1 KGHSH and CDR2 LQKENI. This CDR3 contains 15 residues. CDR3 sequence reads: CVSSPMGRDNQPQHF. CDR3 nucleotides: TGTGTCAGCTCACCAATGGGGCGAGACAATCAGCCCCAGCATTTT. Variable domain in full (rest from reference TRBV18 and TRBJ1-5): NAGVMQNPRHLVRRRGQEARLRCSPMKGHSHVYWYRQLPEEGLKFMVYLQKENIIDESGMPKERFSAEFPKEGPSILRIQQVVRGDSAAYFCVSSPMGRDNQPQHFGDGTRLSIL.

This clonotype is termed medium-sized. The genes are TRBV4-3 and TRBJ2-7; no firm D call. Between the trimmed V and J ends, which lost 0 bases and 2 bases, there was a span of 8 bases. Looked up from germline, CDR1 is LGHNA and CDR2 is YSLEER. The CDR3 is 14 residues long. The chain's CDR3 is CASSQDTLTYEQYF. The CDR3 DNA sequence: TGCGCCAGCAGCCAAGATACACTAACCTACGAGCAGTACTTC.

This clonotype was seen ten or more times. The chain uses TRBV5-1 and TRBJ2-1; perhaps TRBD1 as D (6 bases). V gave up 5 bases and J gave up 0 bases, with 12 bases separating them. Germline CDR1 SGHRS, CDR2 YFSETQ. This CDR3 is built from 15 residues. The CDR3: CASRNRASSYNEQFF. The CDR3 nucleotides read TGCGCCAGCAGGAACAGGGCCAGCTCCTACAATGAGCAGTTCTTC.

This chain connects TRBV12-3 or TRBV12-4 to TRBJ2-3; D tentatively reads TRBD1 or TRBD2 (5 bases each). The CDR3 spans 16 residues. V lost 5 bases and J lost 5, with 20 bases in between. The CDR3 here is CASSLRDGAPEDTQYF. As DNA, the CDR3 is TGTGCCAGCAGTCTCCGGGACGGCGCGCCGGAAGATACGCAGTATTTT.

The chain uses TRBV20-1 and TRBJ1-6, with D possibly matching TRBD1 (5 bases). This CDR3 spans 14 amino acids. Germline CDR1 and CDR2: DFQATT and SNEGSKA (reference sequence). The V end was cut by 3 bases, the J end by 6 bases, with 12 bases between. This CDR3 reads CSARGPGRNSPLHF. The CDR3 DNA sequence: TGCAGTGCTAGGGGACCAGGGCGTAATTCACCCCTCCACTTT.

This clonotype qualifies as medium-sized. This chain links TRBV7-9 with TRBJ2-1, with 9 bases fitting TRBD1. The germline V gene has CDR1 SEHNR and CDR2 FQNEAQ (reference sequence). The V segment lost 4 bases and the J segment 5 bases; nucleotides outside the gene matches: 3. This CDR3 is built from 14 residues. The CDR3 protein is CASSSYRGHNEQFF. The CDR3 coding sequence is TGTGCCAGCAGCTCTTACAGGGGGCACAATGAGCAGTTCTTC.

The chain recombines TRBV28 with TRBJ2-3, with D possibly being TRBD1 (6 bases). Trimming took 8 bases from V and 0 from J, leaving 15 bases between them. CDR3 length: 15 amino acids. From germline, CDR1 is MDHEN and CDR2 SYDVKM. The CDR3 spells CASSDRPLSTDTQYF. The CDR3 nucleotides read TGTGCCAGCTCCGACAGGCCACTTAGCACAGATACGCAGTATTTT.

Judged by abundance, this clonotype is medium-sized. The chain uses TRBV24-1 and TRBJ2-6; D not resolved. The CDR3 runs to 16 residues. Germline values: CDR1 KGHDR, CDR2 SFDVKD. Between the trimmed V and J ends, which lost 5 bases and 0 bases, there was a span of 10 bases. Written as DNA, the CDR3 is TGTGCCACCAGTGGCTCTTGGGGCTCTGGGGCCAACGTCCTGACTTTC. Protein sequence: CATSGSWGSGANVLTF.

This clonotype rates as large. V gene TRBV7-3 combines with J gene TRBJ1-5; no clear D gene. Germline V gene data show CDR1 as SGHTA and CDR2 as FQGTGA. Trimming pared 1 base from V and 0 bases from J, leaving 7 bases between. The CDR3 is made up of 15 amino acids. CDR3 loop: CASSLRDYSNQPQHF. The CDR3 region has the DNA TGTGCCAGCAGCTTAAGGGATTATAGCAATCAGCCCCAGCATTTT. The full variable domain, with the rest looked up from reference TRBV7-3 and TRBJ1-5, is GAGVSQTPSNKVTEKGKYVELRCDPISGHTALYWYRQSLGQGPEFLIYFQGTGAADDSGLPNDRFFAVRPEGSVSTLKIQRTERGDSAVYLCASSLRDYSNQPQHFGDGTRLSIL.

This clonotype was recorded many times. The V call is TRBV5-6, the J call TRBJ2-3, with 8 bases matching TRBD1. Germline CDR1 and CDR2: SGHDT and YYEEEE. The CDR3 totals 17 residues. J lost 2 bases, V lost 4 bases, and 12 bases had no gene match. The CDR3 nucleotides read TGTGCCAGCAGCCTAACTTACAGGGGGGAAGTCACAGATACGCAGTATTTT. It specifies CASSLTYRGEVTDTQYF. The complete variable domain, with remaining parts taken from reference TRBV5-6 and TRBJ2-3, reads DAGVTQSPTHLIKTRGQQVTLRCSPKSGHDTVSWYQQALGQGPQFIFQYYEEEERQRGNFPDRFSGHQFPNYSSELNVNALLLGDSALYLCASSLTYRGEVTDTQYFGPGTRLTVL.

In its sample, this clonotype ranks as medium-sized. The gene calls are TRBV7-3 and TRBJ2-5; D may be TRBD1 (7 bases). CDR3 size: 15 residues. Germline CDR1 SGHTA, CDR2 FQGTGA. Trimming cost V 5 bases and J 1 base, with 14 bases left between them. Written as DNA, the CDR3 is TGTGCCAGCAGCCTGGAGGGACAGTCCCAAGAGACCCAGTACTTC. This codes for CASSLEGQSQETQYF.

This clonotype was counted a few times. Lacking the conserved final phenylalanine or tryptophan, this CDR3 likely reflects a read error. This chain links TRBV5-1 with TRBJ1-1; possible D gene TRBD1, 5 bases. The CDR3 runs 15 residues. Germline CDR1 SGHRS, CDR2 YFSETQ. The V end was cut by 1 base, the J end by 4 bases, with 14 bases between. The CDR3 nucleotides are TGCGCCAGCAGCTTGTTTGAAGGAGGGGTCACTGAAGCTTTCTCT. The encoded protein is CASSLFEGGVTEAFS.